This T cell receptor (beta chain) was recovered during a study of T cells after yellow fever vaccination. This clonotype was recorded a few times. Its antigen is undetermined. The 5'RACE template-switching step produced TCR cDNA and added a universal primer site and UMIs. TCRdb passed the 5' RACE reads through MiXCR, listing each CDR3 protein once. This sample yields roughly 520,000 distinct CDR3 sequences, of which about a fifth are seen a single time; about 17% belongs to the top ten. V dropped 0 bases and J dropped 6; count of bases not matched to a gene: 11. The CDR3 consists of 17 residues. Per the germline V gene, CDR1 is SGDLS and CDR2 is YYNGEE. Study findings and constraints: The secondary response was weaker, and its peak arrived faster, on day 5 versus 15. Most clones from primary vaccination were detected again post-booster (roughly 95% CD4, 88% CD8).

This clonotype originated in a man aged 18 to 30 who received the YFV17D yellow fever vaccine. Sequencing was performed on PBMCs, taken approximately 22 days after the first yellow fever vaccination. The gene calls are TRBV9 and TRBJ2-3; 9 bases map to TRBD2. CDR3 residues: CASSVDGRGGTADTQYF. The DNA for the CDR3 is TGTGCCAGCAGCGTAGACGGGCGGGGGGGGACGGCGGATACGCAGTATTTT.